This T cell receptor (beta chain) was sequenced in a study of T cells in Graves' hyperthyroidism and ophthalmopathy. Looked up from germline, CDR1 is SNHLY and CDR2 is FYNNEI. The CDR3 extends over 15 amino acids. Trimming took off 2 bases at V and 2 bases at J, with 10 bases between the two ends. General study results and limits: Ophthalmopathy prediction by the model preceded onset by a median about 6 months.

Uncontrolled infection, other autoimmune disease, pregnancy or lactation led to exclusion. Amplification yielded TCR beta CDR3 regions, with RNA transcripts as the source. A set of HTBI primers served as the primers for a first-round RT-PCR of the TCR CDR3. MiXCR, run by TCRdb on the multiplex PCR reads, gives a single entry per CDR3 protein. The data hold about 500,000 distinct CDR3 sequences, with 15% to 20% observed a single time. This clonotype was seen many times. The antigen is undetermined. The chain uses TRBV2 and TRBJ1-5; D uncertain. The receptor was derived from a woman aged 25 to 39 with Graves' ophthalmopathy. The sample was blood. Written as DNA, the CDR3 is TGTGCCAGCAGTGAACTGGAGGAGGGCAATCAGCCCCAGCATTTT. This encodes CASSELEEGNQPQHF.